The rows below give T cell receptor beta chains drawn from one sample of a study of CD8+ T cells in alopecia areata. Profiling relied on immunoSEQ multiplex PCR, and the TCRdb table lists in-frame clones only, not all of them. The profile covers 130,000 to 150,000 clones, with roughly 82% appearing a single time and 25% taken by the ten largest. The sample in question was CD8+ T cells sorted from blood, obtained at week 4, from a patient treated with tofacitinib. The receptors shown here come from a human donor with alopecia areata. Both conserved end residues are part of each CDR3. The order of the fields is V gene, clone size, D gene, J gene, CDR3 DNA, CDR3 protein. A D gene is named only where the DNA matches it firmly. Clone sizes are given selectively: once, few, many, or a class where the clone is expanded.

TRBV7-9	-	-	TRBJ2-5	TGTGCCAGCACCCTCTTTAGGGGGGGAGATGAGACCCAGTACTTC	CASTLFRGGDETQYF
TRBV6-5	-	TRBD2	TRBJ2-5	TGTGCCAGCTCGTCGGGGGGGGGACGAGAGACCCAGTACTTC	CASSSGGGRETQYF
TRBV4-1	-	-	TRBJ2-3	TGCGCCAGCAGCCAAGTCCCGGAAGATACGCAGTATTTT	CASSQVPEDTQYF
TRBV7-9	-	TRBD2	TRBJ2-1	TGTGCCAGCAGCTCCACTAGCGGATCCTACAATGAGCAGTTCTTC	CASSSTSGSYNEQFF
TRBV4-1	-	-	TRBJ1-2	TGCGCCAGCAGCCAAGACAGGCAGAACTATGGCTACACCTTC	CASSQDRQNYGYTF
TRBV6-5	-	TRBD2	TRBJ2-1	TGTGCCAGCAGTTCGACTAGCGGGCAATACAATGAGCAGTTCTTC	CASSSTSGQYNEQFF
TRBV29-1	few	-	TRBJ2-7	TGCAGCGTTGAAGATCGTGAGGGGGTAATCGACGAGCAGTACTTC	CSVEDREGVIDEQYF
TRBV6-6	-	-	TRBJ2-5	TGTGCCAGCAGTTACCGCGCTCGAACCCAGTACTTC	CASSYRARTQYF
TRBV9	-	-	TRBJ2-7	TGTGCCAGCAGCGTAGGGCCCTACGAGCAGTACTTC	CASSVGPYEQYF
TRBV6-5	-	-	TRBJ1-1	TGTGCCAGCAGTATACAGGGCCTGAACACTGAAGCTTTCTTT	CASSIQGLNTEAFF
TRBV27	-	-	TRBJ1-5	TGTGCCAGCAGTTTAAACACGAATCAGCCCCAGCATTTT	CASSLNTNQPQHF
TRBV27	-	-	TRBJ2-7	TGTGCCAGCAGTTTAGGACAGACCTACGAGCAGTACTTC	CASSLGQTYEQYF
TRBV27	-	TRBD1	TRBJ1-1	TGTGCCAGCAGCCAGACAGGGTCCAACACTGAAGCTTTCTTT	CASSQTGSNTEAFF
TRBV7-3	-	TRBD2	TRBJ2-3	TGTGCCAGCAGCTTAGTACTAGCGGACACAGATACGCAGTATTTT	CASSLVLADTDTQYF
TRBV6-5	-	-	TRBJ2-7	TGTGCCAGCAGTTACTCGGGCACCTACGAGCAGTACTTC	CASSYSGTYEQYF
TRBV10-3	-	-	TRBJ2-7	TGTGCCATCAGTGAGGAGGGCACAGGGCCCGAGCAGTACTTC	CAISEEGTGPEQYF
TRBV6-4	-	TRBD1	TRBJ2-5	TGTGCCAGCAGTGTTGGGACAGGGGGTTTGGAGACCCAGTACTTC	CASSVGTGGLETQYF
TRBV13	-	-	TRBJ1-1	TGTGCCAGCAGCTCACAGGGCACTGAAGCTTTCTTT	CASSSQGTEAFF
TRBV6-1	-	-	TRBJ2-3	TGTGCCAGCAGTGAATTGCTACCCCCGAATACGCAGTATTTT	CASSELLPPNTQYF
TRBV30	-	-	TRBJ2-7	TGTGCCTTAAAAAGGTCCGCCTACTACGAGCAGTACTTC	CALKRSAYYEQYF
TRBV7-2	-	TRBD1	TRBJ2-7	TGTGCCAGCAGCTTAGATCCGAGACAGGGGCTGTACGAGCAGTACTTC	CASSLDPRQGLYEQYF
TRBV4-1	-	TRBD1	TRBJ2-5	TGCGCCAGCAGCCAAGTACAGGGGGAAGAGACCCAGTACTTC	CASSQVQGEETQYF
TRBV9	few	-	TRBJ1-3	TGTGCCAGCAGCGGGAACGGAAACACCATATATTTT	CASSGNGNTIYF
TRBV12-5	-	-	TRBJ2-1	TGTGCTAGTGGTTTGACTAGCCATGAGCAGTTCTTC	CASGLTSHEQFF
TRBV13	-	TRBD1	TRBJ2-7	TGTGCCAGCAGCTTAGGTGGGACAGGGGCCTACGAGCAGTACTTC	CASSLGGTGAYEQYF
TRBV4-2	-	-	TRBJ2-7	TGTGCCAGCAGCCGGAGAGGGACACTGGATTACGAGCAGTACTTC	CASSRRGTLDYEQYF
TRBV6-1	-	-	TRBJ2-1	TGTGCCAGCAACCCTCTGGGGGTCTACAATGAGCAGTTCTTC	CASNPLGVYNEQFF